One and the same sample provided the 8 T cell receptor beta chains below, sequenced in a study of cytomegalovirus exposure and HLA in healthy donors. Vbeta (60) and Jbeta (13) primers were used in the PCR. Data came from immunoSEQ multiplex PCR; TCRdb stores just in-frame clones and leaves some out. The sample holds about 140,000 clones, 73% seen once. Specimen: PBMCs. The receptor source for this set is a woman aged 40 to 50 in good health and CMV-seronegative.

This chain joins TRBV15 and TRBJ2-3; tentatively, D is TRBD2 (6 bases). V lost 3 bases, J lost 6 bases, and 10 bases lay in between. Germline V gives CDR1 LNHNV, CDR2 YYDKDF (reference sequence). This CDR3 comprises 13 residues. CDR3: CATSRFGGDTQYF. The CDR3 bases are TGTGCCACCAGCAGGTTCGGAGGGGATACGCAGTATTTT.

The gene calls are TRBV18 and TRBJ1-2; D is unresolved. CDR3 length equals 16 residues. CDR1 KGHSH and CDR2 LQKENI come from the germline V gene. V was pared by 2 bases and J by 5 bases, with 18 bases between. The CDR3 DNA reads as TGTGCCAGCTCACCAGGAGGCGCGGTGGGGTCTTATGGCTACACCTTC. Translating gives CASSPGGAVGSYGYTF.

The rearrangement uses TRBV6-1 and TRBJ1-5, with 7 bases matching TRBD1. With 2 bases clipped from V and 1 base from J, the junction kept 11 bases outside the gene matches. Germline-derived CDR1 and CDR2 are MNHNS and SASEGT. This CDR3 contains 18 residues. The CDR3 sequence is CASSEQQGWKRSNQPQHF. The CDR3 bases are TGTGCCAGCAGTGAACAACAGGGGTGGAAGCGGAGCAATCAGCCCCAGCATTTT.

The gene calls are TRBV6-5 and TRBJ2-3, with D perhaps TRBD2 (6 bases). The CDR3 length is 15 residues. V was clipped by 5 bases and J by 2 bases, with 14 bases between them. Germline V CDR1 and CDR2: MNHEY, SVGAGI. The CDR3 reads CASSLFGGPTDTQYF. The CDR3, as DNA: TGTGCCAGCAGTCTCTTTGGAGGGCCCACAGATACGCAGTATTTT.

This clone was detected only a few times. The chain joins TRBV6-1 to TRBJ1-5, with a tentative D call TRBD1 (5 bases). CDR1 and CDR2 from the germline V gene are MNHNS and SASEGT. Trimming left V 8 bases short and J 7 bases short, with 9 bases between. The length of the CDR3 is 11 residues. The CDR3 region is CASGAQQPQHF. The DNA for the CDR3 is TGTGCCAGCGGGGCGCAACAGCCCCAGCATTTT.

CDR3 bases: TGTGCCAGCAGCGTGTCAGCGGGGGGGAAAGAGACCCAGTACTTC. Its protein product is CASSVSAGGKETQYF. This chain links TRBV9 with TRBJ2-5; 10 bases match TRBD2. With 2 bases clipped from V and 3 bases from J, the junction kept 4 bases outside the gene matches. The CDR3 consists of 15 residues. Germline CDR1 SGDLS, CDR2 YYNGEE.

The chain couples TRBV4-1 to TRBJ1-2; 8 bases map to TRBD1. Germline assignment: CDR1 MGHRA and CDR2 YSYEKL. This CDR3 is built from 16 residues. V shed 1 base and J 2 bases; nucleotides not matched to a gene: 6. This chain's CDR3 is CASSQGTGLHNYGYTF. The CDR3 DNA reads TGCGCCAGCAGCCAAGGGACAGGGCTCCACAACTATGGCTACACCTTC.

This clone was seen more than once but under ten times. V and J are TRBV5-1 and TRBJ2-1; 9 bases are a match to TRBD2. CDR3 length: 15 residues. Trimming at V came to 0 bases and at J to 12 bases, leaving 10 bases not matched to a gene. CDR1 and CDR2 from the germline V gene are SGHRS and YFSETQ. The CDR3 bases are TGCGCCAGCAGCTTGGAGACTAGCGGCACCGGAATGCAGTTCTTC. Amino acid sequence: CASSLETSGTGMQFF.